The T cell receptor beta chain under discussion was sequenced for a study of a mutant IDH1 vaccine in newly diagnosed glioma. Whole-study context: Commencement of vaccination occurred 4-6 weeks following radiotherapy alone, or concurrently with temozolomide cycles. Earlier treatment was radiotherapy, temozolomide, or both, with most getting both. Study-wide results and caveats: Pseudoprogression appeared unlinked to shifts in leading peripheral T cell clonotypes.

Germline CDR1 and CDR2: SGHTA and FQGTGA. The V gene end was trimmed by 3 bases and the J gene end by 8 bases; junction bases not matched to a gene: 9. The CDR3 totals 16 residues. With regard to this clone: Its antigen remains unknown.

Stated time point: week 35, safety follow-up. In the vaccine, a single dose held 300 ug of the mutant IDH1 20-mer peptide, along with topical imiquimod. The donors' diagnosis was new WHO grade 3 or 4 astrocytoma that was IDH1-mutant and ATRX-lost. The repertoire was sequenced with immunoSEQ multiplex PCR; TCRdb's copy has only in-frame clones and lacks some. The sample lists tens of thousands of clones; roughly 76% were seen once. This TCR came from a middle-aged man with glioma. The chain recombines TRBV7-3 with TRBJ2-1; 11 positions match TRBD2. The starting material was PBMCs, obtained from a glioma patient whose treatment included an IDH1 peptide vaccine. DNA for the CDR3: TGTGCCAGCAGCTTGAGTACTAGCGGGAGACGCTATGAGCAGTTCTTC. Its protein product is CASSLSTSGRRYEQFF.